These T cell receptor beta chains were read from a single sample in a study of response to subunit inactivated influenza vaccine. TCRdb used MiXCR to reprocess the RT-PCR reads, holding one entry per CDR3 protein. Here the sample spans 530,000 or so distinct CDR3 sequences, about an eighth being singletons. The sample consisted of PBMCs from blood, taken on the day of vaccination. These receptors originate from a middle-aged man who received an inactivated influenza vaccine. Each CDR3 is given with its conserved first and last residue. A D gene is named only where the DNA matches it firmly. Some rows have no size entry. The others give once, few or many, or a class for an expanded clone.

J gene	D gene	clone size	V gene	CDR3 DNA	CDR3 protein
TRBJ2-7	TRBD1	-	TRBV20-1	TGCAGTGCTAGAGATGGGGACAGGGTCAACGAGCAGTACTTC	CSARDGDRVNEQYF
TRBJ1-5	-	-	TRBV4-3	TGCGCCAGCAGCCAGGGCGCTCAGGGAAATCAGCCCCAGCATTTT	CASSQGAQGNQPQHF
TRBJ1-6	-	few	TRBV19	TGTGCCAGTAGCCCTCCGGGACCTAATAATTCACCCCTCCACTTT	CASSPPGPNNSPLHF
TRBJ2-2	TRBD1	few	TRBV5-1	TGCGCCAGCAGAAGGACAGGAACGAACACCGGGGAGCTGTTTTTT	CASRRTGTNTGELFF
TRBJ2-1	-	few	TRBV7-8	TGTGCCAGCAGCTTAGGTGAAGTCAATGAGCAGTTCTTC	CASSLGEVNEQFF
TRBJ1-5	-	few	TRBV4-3	TGCGCCAGCAGCCAAGTTGGAGGGACTCAGCCCCAGCATTTT	CASSQVGGTQPQHF
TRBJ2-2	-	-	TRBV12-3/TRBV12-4	TGTACCAGCAGTTTTCTGGCGGGGAACACCGGGGAGCTGTTTTTT	CTSSFLAGNTGELFF
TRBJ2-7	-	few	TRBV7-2	TGTGCCAGCAGCACGAGCACAGGTTACATCTCCTACGAGCAGTACTTC	CASSTSTGYISYEQYF
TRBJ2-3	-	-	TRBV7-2	TGTGCCAGCAGCTTAGCGCCTCGGGACAACACAGATACGCAGTATTTT	CASSLAPRDNTDTQYF
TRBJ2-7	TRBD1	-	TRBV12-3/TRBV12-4	TGTGCCAGCACCCACCTCCCGGGACAGGGGACCTACGAGCAGTACTTC	CASTHLPGQGTYEQYF
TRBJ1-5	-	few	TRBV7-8	TGTGCCAGCAGCTTATCAGATAGCAATCAGCCCCAGCATTTT	CASSLSDSNQPQHF
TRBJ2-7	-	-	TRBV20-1	TGCAGTGCCCAACCCCCTCGGGAGAACTACGAGCAGTACTTC	CSAQPPRENYEQYF
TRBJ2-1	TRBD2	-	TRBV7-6	TGTGCCAGCAGCTTGACCGGGACTAGGGACAATGAGCAGTTCTTC	CASSLTGTRDNEQFF
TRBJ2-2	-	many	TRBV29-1	TGCAGCGTTCAAATAGCTTGGAACACCGGGGAGCTGTTTTTT	CSVQIAWNTGELFF
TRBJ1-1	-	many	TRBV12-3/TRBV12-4	TGTGCCAGCACCCCAGGCTTGAACACTGAAGCTTTCTTT	CASTPGLNTEAFF
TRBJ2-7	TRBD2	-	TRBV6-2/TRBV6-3	TGTGCCAGCACTGACTTTAGCGGGAAATACTACGAGCAGTACTTC	CASTDFSGKYYEQYF
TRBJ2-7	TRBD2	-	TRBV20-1	TGCAGTGCTAGCCCCGCTAGCGGGGTGATATCCGAGCAGTACTTC	CSASPASGVISEQYF
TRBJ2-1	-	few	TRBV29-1	TGCAGCGTTGAAGACGGAGCATACAATGAGCAGTTCTTC	CSVEDGAYNEQFF
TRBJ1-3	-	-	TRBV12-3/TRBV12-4	TGTGCCAGCAGGAGCGGGACGGGGCACTCTGGAAACACCATATATTTT	CASRSGTGHSGNTIYF
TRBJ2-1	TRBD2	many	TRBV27	TGTGCCAGCAGTGCTAGACTAGCGGGAGCCCATGAGCAGTTCTTC	CASSARLAGAHEQFF
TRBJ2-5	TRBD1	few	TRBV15	TGTGCCACCAGCAGAGATCGATTGTCCAGGGGGCAAGAGACCCAGTACTTC	CATSRDRLSRGQETQYF
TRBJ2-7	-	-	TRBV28	TGTGCCAGCAAACCCGGGACAAGGAAGAACGAGCAGTACTTC	CASKPGTRKNEQYF
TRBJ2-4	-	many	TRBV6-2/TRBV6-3	TGTGCCAGTAAAAGCCTACAAAACATTCAGTACTTC	CASKSLQNIQYF
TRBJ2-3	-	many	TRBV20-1	TGCAGTGCTAGAGATCGGGGAAGCACAGATACGCAGTATTTT	CSARDRGSTDTQYF
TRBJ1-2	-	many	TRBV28	TGTGCCAGCAGTTTACTAGGGCGCCCGAACTATGGCTACACCTTC	CASSLLGRPNYGYTF
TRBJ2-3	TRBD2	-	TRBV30	TGTGCCTGGAGTCCTTTTCGGGGGGGGGCCACAGATACGCAGTATTTT	CAWSPFRGGATDTQYF
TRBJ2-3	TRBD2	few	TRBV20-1	TGCAGTGCTAGAGATAAAGAACTAGCGGGCCTCACAGATACGCAGTATTTT	CSARDKELAGLTDTQYF
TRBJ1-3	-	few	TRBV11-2	TGTGCCAGCAGCCCATTCACTGGAAACACCATATATTTT	CASSPFTGNTIYF
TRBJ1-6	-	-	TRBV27	TGTGCCAGCAGTCCCCCATGGCAGAATTCACCCCTCCACTTT	CASSPPWQNSPLHF
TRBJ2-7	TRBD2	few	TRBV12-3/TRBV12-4	TGTGCCAGCAGCCTAATTTCCGGGACTAGAAGCGAGCAGTACTTC	CASSLISGTRSEQYF
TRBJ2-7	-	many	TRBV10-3	TGTGCCATCAGTGAGTCCTTGCACGAGCAGTACTTC	CAISESLHEQYF
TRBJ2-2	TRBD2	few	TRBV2	TGTGCCAGCAGTGAAGCGAGACTAGCGGGCCCCGGGGAGCTGTTTTTT	CASSEARLAGPGELFF
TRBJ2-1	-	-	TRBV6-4	TGTGCCAGCAGTCCCCAGGGGATCTCCTACAATGAGCAGTTCTTC	CASSPQGISYNEQFF
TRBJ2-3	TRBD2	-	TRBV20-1	TGCAGTGCTAAGGGGGGCCGAACTAGCGGGGGAGATACGCAGAATTTT	CSAKGGRTSGGDTQNF
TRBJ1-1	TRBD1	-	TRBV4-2	TGTGCCAGCAGCCAAGATGACAGGGAGAACACTGAAGCTTTCTTT	CASSQDDRENTEAFF
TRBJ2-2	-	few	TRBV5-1	TGCGCCAGCAGCTTGGAGCAGGTCCGGGCCGGGGAGCTGTTTTTT	CASSLEQVRAGELFF
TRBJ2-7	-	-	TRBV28	TGTGCCAGCAGCCTGTTTGGCGGAAGTAGTGTTTCCTACGAGCAGTACTTC	CASSLFGGSSVSYEQYF
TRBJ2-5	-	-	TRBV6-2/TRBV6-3	TGTGCCAGCAGTCCCACACTGTACCAAGAGACCCAGTACTTC	CASSPTLYQETQYF
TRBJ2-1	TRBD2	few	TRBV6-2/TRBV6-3	TGTGCCAGCAGTTACTCAGGGACTAGCGGGGGGGCCAGCCTTTACAATGAGCAGTTCTTC	CASSYSGTSGGASLYNEQFF